This passage covers 31 T cell receptor beta chains from one sample sequenced in a study of blood T cell repertoires in COVID-19. Using immunoSEQ multiplex PCR, the repertoire was profiled, and TCRdb retains in-frame clones only, with some absent. The sample includes about 170,000 clones, about nine tenths seen only once; the top ten take roughly 1.5%. The sequenced sample consisted of peripheral blood. The receptor set was obtained from a woman in her forties or fifties with acute or convalescent COVID-19.

The rearrangement uses TRBV2 and TRBJ1-5; 7 positions match TRBD1. This CDR3 is built from 16 residues. Germline loops: CDR1 SNHLY, CDR2 FYNNEI. Trimming took 1 base from V and 2 from J; bases not matched to a gene: 5. The CDR3, as DNA: TGTGCCAGCAGTGAAGAACAGGGGATGGGCAATCAGCCCCAGCATTTT. Translation gives CASSEEQGMGNQPQHF.

CDR3 DNA: TGTGCCAGCAGGAAGGGTAGCGGGAGGCCCTATTCCTACGAGCAGTACTTC. Translating gives CASRKGSGRPYSYEQYF. The rearrangement uses TRBV2 and TRBJ2-7; 10 bases fit TRBD2. Trimming cost V 6 bases and J 1 base; bases outside gene matches: 12. Germline V gene sequence: CDR1 SNHLY, CDR2 FYNNEI. The length of the CDR3 is 17 residues.

The chain's CDR3 is CASSEASGSVYEQYF. The DNA of the CDR3 is TGTGCCAGCAGTGAAGCTAGCGGGAGTGTCTACGAGCAGTACTTC. The chain uses TRBV6-1 and TRBJ2-7; TRBD2 agrees at 9 bases. Germline CDR1 and CDR2: MNHNS and SASEGT. The CDR3 has 15 amino acids. Unmatched junction bases numbered 3, after V lost 0 bases and J lost 3 bases.

This CDR3 is CASRWSGGAEAFF. The CDR3 nucleotides are TGCGCCAGCAGATGGTCAGGAGGGGCTGAAGCTTTCTTT. The V gene is TRBV10-2, the J gene TRBJ1-1, with D perhaps TRBD1 (5 bases). The CDR3 is 13 residues long. The V gene's germline CDR1 is WSHSY and CDR2 SAAADI. V gave up 6 bases and J gave up 6 bases, with 14 bases separating them.

The rearrangement uses TRBV21-1 and TRBJ2-7; the table names TRBD2, a call not compared with the DNA. TRBV21-1 is designated a pseudogene. This CDR3 has 15 amino acids. In nucleotides, the CDR3 is TGTGCCAGCAGCAATCCGGCGGAGGGCTCGGACGAGCAGTACTTC. Protein product: CASSNPAEGSDEQYF.

V and J are TRBV5-1 and TRBJ1-4; TRBD1 matches at 8 bases. Unmatched junction bases numbered 5, after V lost 4 bases and J lost 3 bases. Germline V gene sequence: CDR1 SGHRS, CDR2 YFSETQ. This CDR3 contains 15 residues. Here the CDR3 DNA reads TGCGCCAGCAGCGGAACAGGGGGGTCTAATGAAAAACTGTTTTTT. As protein: CASSGTGGSNEKLFF.

The V and J genes are TRBV7-9 and TRBJ1-4; D perhaps matches TRBD1 (5 bases). Germline CDR1 SEHNR, CDR2 FQNEAQ (reference sequence). The CDR3 length is 14 residues. Trimming shortened V by 5 bases and J by 4 bases, and 11 bases separated the two germline ends. In DNA, the CDR3 is TGTGCCAGCAGCCAATACGGGGGTAATGAAAAACTGTTTTTT. This translates into CASSQYGGNEKLFF.

The V gene is TRBV3-1 (or the pseudogene TRBV3-2), the J gene TRBJ1-1, with 10 bases lining up with TRBD1. Germline V CDR1 and CDR2: LGHDT, YNNKEL (reference sequence). The ends lost 4 bases at V and 3 bases at J; junction bases unmatched: 8. This CDR3 has 16 residues. DNA of the CDR3: TGTGCCAGCAGCCCGAGACAGGGGGCTTTGTACACTGAAGCTTTCTTT. This sequence encodes CASSPRQGALYTEAFF.

This chain uses TRBV6-5 with TRBJ2-2, with 7 bases that match TRBD2. V shed 10 bases, J shed 1 base, and the junction held 9 bases outside the gene matches. The CDR3 spans 15 residues. The germline CDR1 and CDR2 sequences are MNHEY and SVGAGI. CDR3 coding DNA: TGTGCCACCTTACCAGCGGGGTTGAACACCGGGGAGCTGTTTTTT. Encoded protein: CATLPAGLNTGELFF.

This sequence joins TRBV1 and TRBJ1-1; the tabulated D call, TRBD1, remains unverified against the DNA. TRBV1 is a pseudogene. The CDR3 loop spans 12 amino acids. The CDR3: CTSSQEGAFTFF. Written as DNA, the CDR3 is TGCACCAGCAGCCAAGAAGGGGCATTTACTTTCTTT.

V and J are TRBV10-3 and TRBJ2-3; possibly TRBD2 for D (5 bases). V was shortened by 0 bases and J by 6 bases, with 13 bases between the two germline ends. The CDR3 contains 15 residues. Germline-derived CDR1 and CDR2 are ENHRY and SYGVKD. The CDR3 protein is CAISESITRGDTQYF. CDR3 DNA sequence: TGTGCCATCAGTGAGTCGATCACCCGAGGGGATACGCAGTATTTT.

This clone was seen just once. This sequence joins TRBV7-2 and TRBJ1-2; TRBD1 matches 7 bases. J was trimmed by 6 bases and V by 1 base; bases with no gene match: 2. This CDR3 is built from 13 residues. Germline V gives CDR1 SGHTA, CDR2 FQGNSA. The CDR3 DNA sequence: TGTGCCAGCAGCTTAGGGACAGGCGATGGCTACACCTTC. Protein: CASSLGTGDGYTF.

This chain connects TRBV4-3 to TRBJ2-1, with TRBD2 matching over 10 bases. CDR1 LGHNA and CDR2 YSLEER come from the germline V gene. The CDR3 is made up of 16 amino acids. V shed 4 bases and J 4 bases; nucleotides not matched to a gene: 7. The CDR3 nucleotides are TGCGCCAGCAGCCGTCTCGGGACTAGCGCATACAATGAGCAGTTCTTC. It is translated as CASSRLGTSAYNEQFF.

In its sample, this clone was seen once. V and J are TRBV7-9 and TRBJ2-4; a possible D gene is TRBD2 (6 bases). The CDR3 sequence is 16 residues long. Trimming shortened V by 7 bases and J by 0 bases, and 16 bases separated the two germline ends. Germline V gene lookup returns CDR1 SEHNR and CDR2 FQNEAQ (reference sequence). The CDR3 here is CASIFPGLVAKNIQYF. CDR3 bases: TGTGCCAGCATCTTTCCGGGACTGGTAGCCAAAAACATTCAGTACTTC.

The chain is built from TRBV24-1 and TRBJ2-5; 9 nucleotides agree with TRBD2. With 7 bases clipped from V and 3 bases from J, the junction kept 5 bases outside the gene matches. The germline CDR1 and CDR2 sequences are KGHDR and SFDVKD. The CDR3 contains 14 residues. This CDR3 reads CATSSSSGKETQYF. The CDR3 DNA sequence: TGTGCCACCAGCTCCTCTAGCGGGAAAGAGACCCAGTACTTC.

V is TRBV11-2 and J is TRBJ1-1; tentative D call: TRBD1 (6 bases). CDR3 length: 14 residues. Germline V CDR1 and CDR2: SGHAT, FQNNGV. Trimming stripped 2 bases from V and 5 bases from J, with 12 bases between. CDR3 loop: CASSLQQGETEAFF. For the CDR3, the DNA is TGTGCCAGCAGCTTACAACAGGGCGAAACTGAAGCTTTCTTT.

This sequence joins TRBV30 and TRBJ1-5; D is unclear. This CDR3 comprises 13 residues. Germline-derived CDR1 and CDR2 are GTSNPN and SVGIG (reference sequence). The germline V and J ends were trimmed by 2 bases and 9 bases, with 14 bases remaining between them. DNA for the CDR3: TGTGCCTGGAGTCCGGCGGTGGTAGGGCCCCAGCATTTT. It encodes CAWSPAVVGPQHF.

The chain employs TRBV10-3 and TRBJ2-7; no clear D. This CDR3 has 13 residues. CDR1 ENHRY and CDR2 SYGVKD come from the germline V gene. V was cut by 3 bases and J by 3 bases, with 9 bases left in between. DNA of the CDR3: TGTGCCATCAGTGACAGGTCACACTACGAGCAGTACTTC. Its protein is CAISDRSHYEQYF.

The gene calls are TRBV6-2 or TRBV6-3 and TRBJ1-1, with D uncertain. Germline CDR1 and CDR2: MNHEY and SVGEGT. This CDR3 is built from 16 residues. The V gene lost 0 bases and the J gene lost 3 bases, with 14 bases spanning the gap. The CDR3 is CASSYSGRAGDTEAFF. The CDR3, as DNA: TGTGCCAGCAGTTACTCGGGGAGGGCTGGGGACACTGAAGCTTTCTTT.

V usage is TRBV19 and J usage is TRBJ1-3; D is unresolved. The CDR3 totals 17 residues. Per germline, CDR1 LNHDA and CDR2 SQIVND (reference sequence). V dropped 2 bases and J dropped 0 bases, with 14 bases sitting between them. The CDR3 DNA follows: TGTGCCAGTAGTATAACCCAGGCCGCTTACTCTGGAAACACCATATATTTT. This gives the protein CASSITQAAYSGNTIYF.

V usage is TRBV21-1 and J usage is TRBJ1-5; the table's D call, TRBD1, has no DNA check behind it. TRBV21-1 is listed as a pseudogene. This CDR3 contains 16 residues. CDR3 sequence reads: CASSKCVRDNDQPQHF. The DNA for the CDR3 is TGTGCCAGCAGCAAATGCGTGAGGGACAATGATCAGCCCCAGCATTTT.

The V gene is TRBV5-4, the J gene TRBJ2-3; 8 bases line up with TRBD1. The CDR3 loop spans 15 amino acids. Per the germline V gene, CDR1 is SGHNT and CDR2 is YYREEE (reference sequence). V shed 3 bases and J 5 bases; nucleotides not matched to a gene: 8. The CDR3 sequence is CASSYWTGTGDTQYF. CDR3 nucleotide sequence: TGTGCCAGCAGCTATTGGACAGGGACTGGAGATACGCAGTATTTT. The complete variable domain, with remaining parts taken from reference TRBV5-4 and TRBJ2-3, reads ETGVTQSPTHLIKTRGQQVTLRCSSQSGHNTVSWYQQALGQGPQFIFQYYREEENGRGNFPPRFSGLQFPNYSSELNVNALELDDSALYLCASSYWTGTGDTQYFGPGTRLTVL.

This chain connects TRBV20-1 to TRBJ2-1; no clear D. The CDR3 covers 11 residues. The germline V gene encodes CDR1 DFQATT and CDR2 SNEGSKA (reference sequence). V lost 2 bases and J 9 bases, leaving 8 bases between the germline ends. The CDR3 sequence: CSARTIGEQFF. CDR3 in DNA: TGCAGTGCTAGAACGATCGGTGAGCAGTTCTTC.

This sequence joins TRBV23-1 and TRBJ1-6, with unresolved D. TRBV23-1 is identified as an open reading frame with a role that is uncertain. The CDR3 totals 15 residues. Trimming left V 3 bases short and J 0 bases short, with 6 bases between. The CDR3 loop is CASSHVSSYNSPLHF. The CDR3 region has the DNA TGCGCCAGCAGTCACGTGAGCTCCTATAATTCACCCCTCCACTTT.

The rearrangement links TRBV6-1 to TRBJ1-1; the D gene is possibly TRBD1 (6 bases). Trimming removed 3 bases at V and 1 base at J, with 12 bases between. The CDR3 consists of 15 residues. Germline CDR1 and CDR2: MNHNS and SASEGT. CDR3 DNA: TGTGCCAGCAGTGATTGGGGGCGATCGAACACTGAAGCTTTCTTT. Amino acid sequence: CASSDWGRSNTEAFF.

CDR3 bases: TGTGCCAGTAGTATAGTTGAGGCAGGGTTTTTTGGCCAGTACTTC. Its protein product is CASSIVEAGFFGQYF. The V and J genes are TRBV19 and TRBJ2-5; D possibly corresponds to TRBD1 (5 bases). Trimming cost V 1 base and J 10 bases, with 19 bases left between them. The CDR3 is 15 residues long. The germline V gene encodes CDR1 LNHDA and CDR2 SQIVND (reference sequence).

V usage is TRBV18 and J usage is TRBJ1-2, with D hard to call. The CDR3 is 12 amino acids. Trimming removed 5 bases from V and 5 bases from J, with 9 bases in between. Germline CDR1 is KGHSH and CDR2 is LQKENI. CDR3 sequence: CASSGERYGYTF. In DNA form, the CDR3 reads TGTGCCAGCTCAGGGGAGAGATATGGCTACACCTTC. The variable domain in full, with the rest retrieved from reference TRBV18 and TRBJ1-2, is NAGVMQNPRHLVRRRGQEARLRCSPMKGHSHVYWYRQLPEEGLKFMVYLQKENIIDESGMPKERFSAEFPKEGPSILRIQQVVRGDSAAYFCASSGERYGYTFGSGTRLTVV.

The V and J genes are TRBV7-2 and TRBJ1-1, with D tentatively TRBD1 (5 bases). CDR3 size: 13 residues. Germline V gives CDR1 SGHTA, CDR2 FQGNSA. The V and J ends lost 5 bases and 10 bases respectively, with 17 bases between them. CDR3 coding DNA: TGTGCCAGCAGCACACGACAGAGAAGGGCAGCTTTCTTT. This codes for CASSTRQRRAAFF.

The chain employs TRBV12-5 and TRBJ2-7; D ambiguous. Per the germline V gene, CDR1 is LGHNT and CDR2 is FRNRAP. The CDR3 length is 14 residues. V dropped 1 base and J dropped 2 bases, with 9 bases sitting between them. CDR3 amino acids: CASGLGPSAYEQYF. The CDR3, as DNA: TGTGCTAGTGGTTTGGGCCCCTCGGCCTACGAGCAGTACTTC.

The V call is TRBV19, the J call TRBJ2-7, with 8 positions matching TRBD1. The CDR3 spans 13 residues. The V segment lost 5 bases and the J segment 5 bases; nucleotides outside the gene matches: 5. Germline CDR1 LNHDA, CDR2 SQIVND (reference sequence). CDR3 in amino acids: CASSVQGANEQYF. CDR3 bases: TGTGCCAGTAGTGTGCAGGGGGCGAACGAGCAGTACTTC.

The chain carries TRBV21-1 and TRBJ1-4; the table names TRBD1, a call not compared with the DNA. TRBV21-1 is designated a pseudogene. The CDR3 runs 22 residues. The CDR3 nucleotides are TGTGCCAGCAGCAAAGGTGTGGGAGACAGGGGGCGCGGGAGTGGGGCTAATGAAAAACTGTTTTTT. This encodes CASSKGVGDRGRGSGANEKLFF.